This TCR beta chain was recorded in a study of blood T cell repertoires in COVID-19. In the study overall: The cDNA or gDNA used as material had been derived from T cells, B-cell-depleted T cells, or PBMCs.

This CDR3 has 14 amino acids. V trimming: 0 bases; J trimming: 7 bases; junction bases outside the gene matches: 2. The germline V gene has CDR1 MGHRA and CDR2 YSYEKL. Here immunoSEQ multiplex PCR was the method, and the copy in TCRdb shows in-frame clones only, minus some. The sample contains 85,000 to 95,000 clones, roughly 88% of which appear only once. This TCR came from a man aged 55-75 years with acute or convalescent COVID-19. The sample consisted of peripheral blood. The rearrangement uses TRBV4-1 and TRBJ2-7; TRBD2 matches at 11 bases. CDR3 nucleotides: TGCGCCAGCAGCCAAGAACGGACTAGCGGGGAGCAGTACTTC. This translates into CASSQERTSGEQYF.